This T cell receptor beta chain is from a study of tumor-infiltrating lymphocytes in oesophageal squamous cell carcinoma. Via MiXCR, TCRdb re-called the PCR reads, giving one row per CDR3 protein. This sample has roughly 16,000 distinct CDR3 sequences, with about 46% found just once. Germline assignment: CDR1 SGHAT and CDR2 FQNNGV. The CDR3 is made up of 17 amino acids, end residues included. Details on this clonotype: Here the CDR3 omits its conserved ending phenylalanine or tryptophan, so a read error is the likely source. The limits of the CDR3 on the DNA are not certain, so only TCRdb's listed CDR3 is given.

This chain links TRBV11-2 with TRBJ2-3; TRBD2, the table's D call, lacks a check against the DNA. Sequencing used normal esophageal tissue next to the tumor. The receptor comes from a female donor with esophageal squamous cell carcinoma. The CDR3: CASSSGRDLHNEQFFGP.